Listed here are 7 T cell receptor beta chains from one sample, sequenced in a study of T cells in Graves' hyperthyroidism and ophthalmopathy. Amplification of TCR beta CDR3 regions used RNA as the template. In the first-round RT-PCR of the TCR CDR3, the HTBI primer set was used. In TCRdb, the multiplex PCR reads were re-called with MiXCR into one record per CDR3 protein. Seen here are approximately 330,000 distinct CDR3 sequences, 21% observed once, and the top ten hold around half. Sequencing was carried out using blood. The origin of the receptors is a woman in her forties or fifties with Graves' hyperthyroidism.

This clonotype was observed many times. The chain recombines TRBV5-1 with TRBJ2-1, with D maybe TRBD2 (6 bases). Germline V lookup: CDR1 SGHRS, CDR2 YFSETQ. The CDR3 runs to 15 residues. Trimming removed 7 bases from V and 0 bases from J, with 14 bases in between. CDR3 in amino acids: CASRGTPNSYNEQFF. CDR3 in DNA: TGCGCCAGCCGCGGGACTCCGAACTCCTACAATGAGCAGTTCTTC.

Concerning this clonotype itself: It may be a read error: a sequence one base away is much more abundant. The rearrangement joins TRBV28 to TRBJ1-6; no definite D call. Germline CDR1 reads MDHEN; CDR2 reads SYDVKM. This CDR3 spans 14 amino acids. The CDR3 region has the DNA TGTGCCAGCAGCTTGGGCCTCTATAATTCATCCCTCCACTTT. Its translation: CASSLGLYNSSLHF.

With respect to this clonotype: One end of the junction does not line up with germline, which may come from a read error. The chain combines TRBV18 with TRBJ2-5; 12 nucleotides agree with TRBD2. This CDR3 is built from 17 residues. Per the germline V gene, CDR1 is KGHSH and CDR2 is LQKENI. The CDR3 loop is CASSPSRLAGEREAQYF. The DNA for the CDR3 is TGTGCCAGCTCACCCAGTCGACTAGCGGGAGAACGAGAGGCCCAGTACTTC.

This clonotype has only a few counts. This chain connects TRBV7-9 to TRBJ2-4; no definite D call. CDR3 length: 15 amino acids. Between the trimmed V and J ends, which lost 1 base and 1 base, there was a span of 8 bases. Per germline, CDR1 SEHNR and CDR2 FQNEAQ (reference sequence). CDR3 DNA sequence: TGTGCCAGCAGCTTAGGTGAAGGGGCCAAAAACATTCAGTACTTC. It translates to CASSLGEGAKNIQYF. Supplemented by reference TRBV7-9 and TRBJ2-4, the full variable domain reads DTGVSQNPRHKITKRGQNVTFRCDPISEHNRLYWYRQTLGQGPEFLTYFQNEAQLEKSRLLSDRFSAERPKGSFSTLEIQRTEQGDSAMYLCASSLGEGAKNIQYFGAGTRLSVL.

This chain links TRBV20-1 with TRBJ2-7; tentatively, D is TRBD1 (6 bases). The CDR3 has 14 amino acids. Between the trimmed V and J ends, which lost 2 bases and 5 bases, there was a span of 16 bases. Germline CDR1 and CDR2: DFQATT and SNEGSKA (reference sequence). The DNA of the CDR3 is TGCAGTGCTAGACTTAAGGACAGTCTTGACGAGCAGTACTTC. It yields the protein CSARLKDSLDEQYF.

This clonotype came up many times. This chain connects TRBV28 to TRBJ2-6; D remains ambiguous. Between the trimmed V and J ends, which lost 5 bases and 0 bases, there was a span of 8 bases. Germline V gene lookup returns CDR1 MDHEN and CDR2 SYDVKM. This CDR3 spans 15 amino acids. The DNA of the CDR3 is TGTGCCAGCAGTCCCCGGAGCTCTGGGGCCAACGTCCTGACTTTC. Protein product: CASSPRSSGANVLTF.

This clonotype was counted between two and nine times. The chain uses TRBV28 and TRBJ1-1, with a tentative D call TRBD1 (5 bases). Germline V gene lookup returns CDR1 MDHEN and CDR2 SYDVKM. Trimming removed 0 bases at V and 6 bases at J, with 8 bases between. The CDR3 is made up of 13 amino acids. CDR3 in DNA: TGTGCCAGCAGTTTATGGGGGGGTGCTGAAGCTTTCTTT. As protein: CASSLWGGAEAFF.